Described below is a single T cell receptor (beta chain) sequence and its context. The data derive from a study of blood T cells in healthy people across ages. The germline V and J ends were trimmed by 5 bases and 0 bases, with 14 bases remaining between them. The CDR3 runs 16 residues. Germline values: CDR1 SGHTA, CDR2 FQGNSA. The donors, healthy Caucasians from Russia, were aged 6 to 90. Using a J-beta primer mix together with a sample-barcoded 5' primer, a second PCR was run for roughly 6 to 12 cycles. TCRdb used MiXCR to reprocess the 5' RACE reads, holding one entry per CDR3 protein. The sample yields around 790,000 distinct CDR3 sequences, about 42% seen once.

The specimen was blood. This sequence joins TRBV7-2 and TRBJ2-1; D may be TRBD2 (6 bases). This TCR was sampled from a man in his fifties or sixties in good health. The CDR3 sequence is CASSPYLGGSYNEQFF. Written as DNA, the CDR3 is TGTGCCAGCAGCCCATACCTGGGGGGCTCCTACAATGAGCAGTTCTTC.